The T cell receptor (beta chain) under discussion was sequenced for a study of blood T cell repertoires in COVID-19. The length of the CDR3 is 17 residues. The germline V gene encodes CDR1 WNHNN and CDR2 SYGVQD (reference sequence). V was clipped by 4 bases and J by 0 bases; unmatched bases: 6. TCRdb's copy holds only in-frame clones and misses some; the assay was immunoSEQ multiplex PCR. Among tens of thousands of clones listed, just under 95% were seen once. The table lists this clone with a count of one. The TCR originated in a human donor with active COVID-19. The donor label of this sample is uncertain. This rearrangement joins TRBV10-1 to TRBJ2-3; 11 bases align to TRBD1. Sequencing used peripheral blood. The CDR3 loop is CASSGWGTGGSTDTQYF. The CDR3 nucleotides read TGCGCCAGCAGTGGATGGGGGACAGGGGGAAGCACAGATACGCAGTATTTT.